The T cell receptor (beta chain) under discussion was sequenced for a study of a mutant IDH1 vaccine in newly diagnosed glioma. Study as a whole: Week 35 brought visit V12, which was followed by visit V13 at week 47.

Time point: week 47, end of study. In the vaccine, a single dose held 300 ug of the mutant IDH1 20-mer peptide, along with topical imiquimod. A word on this clone: What it binds is unknown.

Method: immunoSEQ multiplex PCR; TCRdb's copy keeps in-frame clones and lacks some. The repertoire holds some 60,000 clones, around 83% seen once, with more than 3% in the top ten. The length of the CDR3 is 16 residues. Germline values: CDR1 SGHNT, CDR2 YYREEE (reference sequence). J lost 8 bases, V lost 0 bases, and 11 bases had no gene match. This material consisted of PBMCs, taken from a glioma patient whose treatment included an IDH1 peptide vaccine. This clonotype was obtained from a man aged 30-40 years with glioma. The chain has TRBV5-4 and TRBJ1-2; 9 bases match TRBD1. The CDR3 DNA is TGTGCCAGCAGCTTGGACAGGGGGCTGGATTCGGGAGGCTACACCTTC. Translation gives CASSLDRGLDSGGYTF.